This T cell receptor (beta chain) originates from a study of post-analysis software for immune sequencing data. Across the study: Relapsing-remitting, secondary progressive and progressive-relapsing forms of multiple sclerosis all featured among disease courses.

Germline-derived CDR1 and CDR2 are LGHDT and YNNKEL (reference sequence). This CDR3 has 12 residues. V lost 5 bases, J lost 9 bases, and 12 bases lay in between. Prepared libraries of TCR beta cDNA carried unique molecular identifiers. Each sample of about 0.95 to 11 million input T cells yielded approximately 500,000 cDNA molecules, so each molecule approximated one T cell. MiXCR, run by TCRdb on the PCR reads, gives a single entry per CDR3 protein. The table shows about 770,000 distinct CDR3 sequences, with under 60% occurring only once. Study results and caveats: Under F measure analysis, samples from one preparation batch co-clustered strongly. Controls' normalized Chao1 diversity significantly exceeded that of multiple sclerosis patients. A handful of TRBV segments occurring more often in patients than controls included TRBV5-6, TRBV5-1 and TRBV20-1.

Comments on this clonotype: Its antigen is unknown.

The chain recombines TRBV3-1 with TRBJ2-3; possibly TRBD1 for D (6 bases). The sample taken for sequencing was blood. The sequence was collected from a girl between 5 and 17 years old with multiple sclerosis. CDR3 DNA sequence: TGTGCCAGCAGCGGCAGGGGTGGAACGCAGTATTTT. Protein product: CASSGRGGTQYF.